This T cell receptor (beta chain) was identified in a study of PD-L1 blockade in urothelial cancer. This table comes from immunoSEQ multiplex PCR, and its TCRdb copy is limited to in-frame clones, with some not included. The sample consists of tens of thousands of clones, approximately 80% of them appearing once. The sequenced sample was PBMCs, obtained around atezolizumab (anti-PD-L1) treatment. This clonotype was obtained from a man between 60 and 70 years old with urothelial cancer.

This CDR3 reads CASSHRLGETQYF. In DNA form, the CDR3 reads TGTGCCAGCTCCCACCGACTTGGGGAGACCCAGTACTTC. This chain joins TRBV28 and TRBJ2-5; no firm D call. The CDR3 totals 13 residues. The germline gives CDR1 MDHEN, CDR2 SYDVKM. Trimming took 8 bases from V and 5 from J, leaving 15 bases between them.